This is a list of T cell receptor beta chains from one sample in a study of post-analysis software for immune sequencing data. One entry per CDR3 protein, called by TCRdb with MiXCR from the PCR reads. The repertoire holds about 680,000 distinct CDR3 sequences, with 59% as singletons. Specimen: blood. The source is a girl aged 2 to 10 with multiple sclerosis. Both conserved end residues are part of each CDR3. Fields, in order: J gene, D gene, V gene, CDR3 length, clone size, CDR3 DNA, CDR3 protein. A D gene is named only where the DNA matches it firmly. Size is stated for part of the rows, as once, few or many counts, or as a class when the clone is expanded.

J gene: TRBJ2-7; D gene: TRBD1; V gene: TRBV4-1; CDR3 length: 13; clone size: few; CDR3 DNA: TGCGCCAGCAGCCACGGACAGGGCGGCGAGCAGTACTTC; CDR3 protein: CASSHGQGGEQYF
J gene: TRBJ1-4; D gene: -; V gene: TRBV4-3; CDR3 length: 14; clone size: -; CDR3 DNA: TGCGCCAGCAGCCAAGTCGGATGGGGTGAAAAACTGTTTTTT; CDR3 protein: CASSQVGWGEKLFF
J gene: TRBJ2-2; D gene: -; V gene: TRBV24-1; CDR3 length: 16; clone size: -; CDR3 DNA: TGTGCCACCAGTGATGCCACAGGACTGGACACCGGGGAGCTGTTTTTT; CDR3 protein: CATSDATGLDTGELFF
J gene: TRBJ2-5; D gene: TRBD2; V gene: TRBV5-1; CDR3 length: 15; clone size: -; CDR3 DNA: TGCGCCAGCAGCTTGGTTTCGGCGGGAGACGAGACCCAGTACTTC; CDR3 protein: CASSLVSAGDETQYF
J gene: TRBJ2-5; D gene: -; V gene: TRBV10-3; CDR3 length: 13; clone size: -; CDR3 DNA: TGTGCCATCAGTGACAGCCCCGGGGAGACCCAGTACTTC; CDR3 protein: CAISDSPGETQYF
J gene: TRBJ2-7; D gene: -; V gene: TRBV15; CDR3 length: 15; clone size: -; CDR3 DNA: TGTGCCACCAGCAACCCTACGGACGGAGCCTACGAGCAGTACTTC; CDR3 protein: CATSNPTDGAYEQYF
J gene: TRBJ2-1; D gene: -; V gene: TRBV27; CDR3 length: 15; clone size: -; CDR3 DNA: TGTGCCAGCGGAAATCCGGGACGAATCTACAATGAGCAGTTCTTC; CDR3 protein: CASGNPGRIYNEQFF
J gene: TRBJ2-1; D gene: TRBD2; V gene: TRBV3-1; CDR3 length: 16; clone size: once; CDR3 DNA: TGTGCCAGCAGCCAAGATATTGGCGGGGGATACAATGAGCAGTTCTTC; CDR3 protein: CASSQDIGGGYNEQFF
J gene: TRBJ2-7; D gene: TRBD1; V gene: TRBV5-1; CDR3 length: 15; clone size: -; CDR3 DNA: TGCGCCAGCAGCATCGCCGGGACAGGGTCCTACGAGCAGTACTTC; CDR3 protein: CASSIAGTGSYEQYF
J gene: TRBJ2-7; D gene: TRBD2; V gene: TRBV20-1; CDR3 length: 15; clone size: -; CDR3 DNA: TGCAGTGCTAGGGGGACTAGCGGGAGACCTGATGAGCAGTACTTC; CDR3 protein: CSARGTSGRPDEQYF
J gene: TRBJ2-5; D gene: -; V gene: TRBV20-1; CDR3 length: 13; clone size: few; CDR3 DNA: TGCAGTGCTAGCCCTGGGGGCCAAGAGACCCAGTACTTC; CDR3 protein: CSASPGGQETQYF
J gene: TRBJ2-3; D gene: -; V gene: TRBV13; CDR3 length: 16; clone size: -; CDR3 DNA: TGTGCCAGCAGCACCAGGGACTCCATATTCACAGATACGCAGTATTTT; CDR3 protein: CASSTRDSIFTDTQYF
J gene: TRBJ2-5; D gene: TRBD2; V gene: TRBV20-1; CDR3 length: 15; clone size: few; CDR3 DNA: TGCAGTGCCGAGGAACTAGCGGGGAGTCAAGAGACCCAGTACTTC; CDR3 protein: CSAEELAGSQETQYF
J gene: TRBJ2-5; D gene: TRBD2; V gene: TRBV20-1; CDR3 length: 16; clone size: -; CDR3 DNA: TGCAGTGCTACGTGGACTAGCGGGGGTCTACAAGAGACCCAGTACTTC; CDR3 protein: CSATWTSGGLQETQYF
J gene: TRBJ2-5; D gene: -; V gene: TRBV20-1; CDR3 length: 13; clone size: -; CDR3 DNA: TGCAGTGCTAGAGTTTCCCTGGGGGAGACCCAGTACTTC; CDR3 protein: CSARVSLGETQYF
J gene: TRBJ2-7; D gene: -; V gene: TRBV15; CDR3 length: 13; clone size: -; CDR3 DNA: TGTGCCACCAGCAGAGTACCAGACCTCCTGAGGTACTTC; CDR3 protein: CATSRVPDLLRYF
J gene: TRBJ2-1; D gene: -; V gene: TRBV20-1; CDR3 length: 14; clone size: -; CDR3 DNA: TGCAGTGCAGAACTAGAAAGCTCCTACAATGAGCAGTTCTTC; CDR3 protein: CSAELESSYNEQFF
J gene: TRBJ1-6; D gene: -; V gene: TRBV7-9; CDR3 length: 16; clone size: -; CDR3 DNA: TGTGCCAGCAGCTTTGGCCTGGCAGTGTATAATTCACCCCTCCACTTT; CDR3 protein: CASSFGLAVYNSPLHF